This TCR beta chain was recorded in a study of blood T cells in healthy people across ages. Alongside a J-beta primer mix, a sample-barcoded 5' primer served in a second PCR lasting about 7 to 11 cycles. A single record per CDR3 protein comes from TCRdb applying MiXCR to the 5' RACE reads. The repertoire consists of about 780,000 distinct CDR3 sequences, with about 47% occurring once and the leading ten covering about a sixth. This clonotype has only a few counts. The CDR3 totals 16 residues. V was trimmed by 6 bases and J by 0 bases, leaving 12 bases between them. Germline V gene data show CDR1 as MNHEY and CDR2 as SVGEGT.

The specimen was blood. The chain employs TRBV6-2 or TRBV6-3 and TRBJ2-6; possible D gene TRBD1, 5 bases. This clonotype was sampled from an older man in good health. In nucleotides, the CDR3 is TGTGCCAGCAGCCCGCGACAGCTCTCTGGGGCCAACGTCCTGACTTTC. Amino acid sequence: CASSPRQLSGANVLTF.